This TCR beta chain was identified during a study of CD8+CD57+ T cells in acquired aplastic anemia. Germline V lookup: CDR1 SGDLS, CDR2 YYNGEE. The V end was cut by 0 bases, the J end by 1 base, with 2 bases between. The CDR3 has 13 residues. In this sample, this clonotype turned up once. The antigen remains unidentified. Whole-study findings and limits: Patients and controls were found to share about 31 CD8+ CDR3 sequences. The study found no significant CD8+ Simpson's diversity difference between patients and controls.

Using genomic DNA as the template, TCR beta VDJ and CDR3 profiling was carried out. TCRdb ran MiXCR on the reads and lists one entry per CDR3 protein. The sample comprises 100,000 to 150,000 distinct CDR3 sequences, about 48% of which are singletons, and around 2.3% rests with the top ten. The TCR was taken from a human donor in good health, serving as a control. Sequenced sample: sorted CD4+, CD8+, or CD8+CD57+ T cells (not recorded which) from PBMCs. J is TRBJ1-5 and V is TRBV9; no reliable D call. CDR3 in amino acids: CASSVGSNQPQHF. DNA for the CDR3: TGTGCCAGCAGCGTAGGCAGCAATCAGCCCCAGCATTTT. The full variable domain, in which reference TRBV9 and TRBJ1-5 provide the parts outside the CDR3, is DSGVTQTPKHLITATGQRVTLRCSPRSGDLSVYWYQQSLDQGLQFLIQYYNGEERAKGNILERFSAQQFPDLHSELNLSSLELGDSALYFCASSVGSNQPQHFGDGTRLSIL.